A selection of T cell receptor beta chains follows, all from one sample in a study of OX40 agonist ivuxolimab in advanced cancers. The data were produced by immunoSEQ multiplex PCR, yet TCRdb's version contains in-frame clones alone and is incomplete. The sample lists about 66,000 clones, roughly 85% occurring once. The source material was CD4+ or CD8+ T cells sorted from blood, sampled in a trial of the OX40 agonist ivuxolimab. Source of these receptors: an adult with an advanced solid tumor such as melanoma, head and neck, liver or kidney cancer. CDR3s include the opening cysteine and the closing phenylalanine or tryptophan. Fields, in order: V gene, J gene, CDR3 protein.

TRBV7-9	TRBJ1-1	CASSPGGQGRTEAFF
TRBV4-2	TRBJ1-6	CASSPEERQGPNSPLHF
TRBV7-2	TRBJ1-1	CASSLITEAFF
TRBV4-2	TRBJ1-2	CASSQETSAPGGYTF
TRBV11-2	TRBJ2-7	CASSLDSGKQYF
TRBV14	TRBJ2-7	CASSQDPESSYEQYF
TRBV7-9	TRBJ2-1	CASSLESYNEQFF
TRBV7-2	TRBJ1-5	CASSLQLRGNQPQHF
TRBV6-1	TRBJ1-2	CASSEEGPYTF
TRBV7-8	TRBJ2-5	CASSSQETQYF
TRBV6-1	TRBJ1-5	CASSRQSNQPQHF
TRBV5-6	TRBJ2-1	CASTSQPSGGSSYNEQFF
TRBV4-1	TRBJ1-4	CASSQDRGSGKLFF
TRBV7-2	TRBJ2-2	CASSFPKGWAGELFF
TRBV7-3	TRBJ2-1	CASSLMAGGYNEQFF
TRBV6-1	TRBJ1-1	CASTGGGWGTEAFF
TRBV11-2	TRBJ1-1	CASSPGYTEAFF
TRBV13	TRBJ2-7	CASSLFGDRYSYEQYF
TRBV19	TRBJ1-6	CASRITGKSPLHF
TRBV7-2	TRBJ1-1	CASSLGGLGRTEAFF
TRBV4-3	TRBJ2-7	CASSQDSQGGSEQYF
TRBV5-4	TRBJ1-1	CASSGGTATEAFF
TRBV7-2	TRBJ2-3	CASSLMGRVTDTQYF
TRBV5-4	TRBJ1-4	CASSFGINEKLFF
TRBV27	TRBJ2-1	CASRRPGRGGDEQFF
TRBV11-3	TRBJ1-6	CASSPAGYGRNSPLHF
TRBV6-1	TRBJ1-3	CASSRSPGSGNTIYF
TRBV5-4	TRBJ2-7	CASSFGTQAIYEQYF
TRBV14	TRBJ2-7	CASSPTGRLGENEQYF
TRBV19	TRBJ1-1	CASTGGRTEAFF
TRBV10-3	TRBJ1-3	CAISGDTYSGNTIYF
TRBV27	TRBJ2-6	CASAGRSGANVLTF
TRBV18	TRBJ2-7	CASARGTGGLEQYF
TRBV7-2	TRBJ2-7	CASSLAFSSYEQYF
TRBV5-1	TRBJ1-3	CASSLAVDGGGTIYF
TRBV19	TRBJ2-1	CASRQRGVRNNEQFF
TRBV5-4	TRBJ1-2	CASSLQRINYGYTF
TRBV5-4	TRBJ1-2	CASSLVTRGLYGYTF
TRBV6-6	TRBJ2-3	CASSYPPGSTDTQYF
TRBV6-1	TRBJ1-2	CASSEAGGQSAGYTF
TRBV4-2	TRBJ2-7	CASSPPGPTEQYF
TRBV7-8	TRBJ1-2	CASSLGQYYGYTF
TRBV5-6	TRBJ1-1	CASSSSARGADTEAFF
TRBV6-1	TRBJ1-1	CASSQGARYTEAFF
TRBV7-2	TRBJ1-3	CASSLLGTGQGNTIYF
TRBV5-8	TRBJ1-5	CASSYGQVSNQPQHF
TRBV4-1	TRBJ1-1	CASSRGGITEAFF
TRBV5-5	TRBJ1-1	CASSLAGRGTEAFF
TRBV9	TRBJ2-3	CASSSRAGGTDTQYF